A selection of T cell receptor beta chains follows, all from one sample in a study of a mutant IDH1 vaccine in newly diagnosed glioma. The antigens these receptors bind are not known. Libraries were prepared by immunoSEQ multiplex PCR; TCRdb keeps only in-frame clonotypes and omits some of them. Counted here are tens of thousands of clones, around 80% occurring once; the ten biggest clones make up about 1.7%. The material was PBMCs, obtained from a glioma patient whose treatment included an IDH1 peptide vaccine. The receptor source for this set is a woman in her forties with glioma. CDR3s include the opening cysteine and the closing phenylalanine or tryptophan. Fields, in order: clone size, D gene, V gene, J gene, CDR3 protein, CDR3 DNA. D genes are given only for firm matches. Not all rows give a size; the values are once, few, many and, for expanded clones, a class.

>-|-|TRBV7-6|TRBJ2-7
CASSLGPRGLYEQYF
TGTGCCAGCAGCTTAGGCCCGAGAGGCCTCTACGAGCAGTACTTC
>-|TRBD1|TRBV6-1|TRBJ1-3
CASIGTGPGNTIYF
TGTGCCAGCATCGGGACAGGGCCTGGAAACACCATATATTTT
>-|-|TRBV5-8|TRBJ2-3
CASSLGRLLADTQYF
TGTGCCAGCAGCTTGGGGCGTCTTTTGGCAGATACGCAGTATTTT
>-|-|TRBV10-1|TRBJ1-1
CASSGGTVNTEAFF
TGCGCCAGCAGTGGGGGGACTGTGAACACTGAAGCTTTCTTT
>-|-|TRBV7-9|TRBJ2-5
CASSPRRTIETQYF
TGTGCCAGCAGCCCCAGGAGGACCATCGAGACCCAGTACTTC
>-|TRBD1|TRBV7-2|TRBJ1-4
CASKGTGWGEKLFF
TGTGCCAGCAAAGGGACAGGGTGGGGGGAAAAACTGTTTTTT
>-|TRBD2|TRBV15|TRBJ2-3
CATSKPRASGGTDTQYF
TGTGCCACCAGCAAGCCGCGGGCTAGCGGGGGGACAGATACGCAGTATTTT
>-|-|TRBV6-5|TRBJ1-6
CASSWSADRYNSPLHF
TGTGCCAGCAGTTGGTCCGCGGACAGATATAATTCACCCCTCCACTTT
>-|TRBD2|TRBV29-1|TRBJ2-2
CSVVLAGGPNTGELFF
TGCAGCGTTGTGCTAGCGGGGGGGCCGAACACCGGGGAGCTGTTTTTT
>-|-|TRBV27|TRBJ2-7
CASSLRGAPYEQYF
TGTGCCAGCAGTTTACGGGGGGCCCCCTACGAGCAGTACTTC
>-|-|TRBV7-2|TRBJ2-1
CASSLGRGSYNEQFF
TGTGCCAGCAGCTTAGGTAGGGGATCCTACAATGAGCAGTTCTTC
>-|TRBD1|TRBV5-4|TRBJ1-2
CASSSDREFRANYGYTF
TGTGCCAGCAGCTCTGACAGGGAATTCCGAGCTAACTATGGCTACACCTTC
>-|-|TRBV5-4|TRBJ2-5
CASSSAPGGTDQETQYF
TGTGCCAGCAGCTCAGCGCCGGGGGGGACAGACCAAGAGACCCAGTACTTC
>few|-|TRBV30|TRBJ1-1
CAWSGKGNTEAFF
TGTGCCTGGAGTGGGAAAGGGAACACTGAAGCTTTCTTT
>few|TRBD1|TRBV19|TRBJ1-1
CASSVTGGNTEAFF
TGTGCCAGTAGTGTAACAGGGGGGAACACTGAAGCTTTCTTT
>-|-|TRBV10-3|TRBJ1-1
CAISLRGGNTEAFF
TGTGCCATCAGCCTAAGGGGGGGGAACACTGAAGCTTTCTTT
>-|-|TRBV28|TRBJ2-2
CASSFGPAVNTGELFF
TGTGCCAGCAGTTTCGGGCCGGCGGTGAACACCGGGGAGCTGTTTTTT
>-|-|TRBV2|TRBJ2-7
CASSASLEQYF
TGTGCCAGCAGTGCCTCACTGGAGCAGTACTTC
>-|-|TRBV2|TRBJ2-7
CASIRGREQYF
TGTGCCAGCATTCGGGGGCGCGAGCAGTACTTC
>few|-|TRBV10-2|TRBJ1-2
CASSELNSPFYGYTF
TGCGCCAGCAGTGAGCTGAACAGCCCTTTCTATGGCTACACCTTC
>-|-|TRBV5-1|TRBJ2-5
CASSSDALETQYF
TGCGCCAGCAGCTCAGACGCTCTGGAGACCCAGTACTTC
>-|-|TRBV6-6|TRBJ1-1
CASSARGNTEAFF
TGTGCCAGCAGTGCACGGGGGAACACTGAAGCTTTCTTT
>-|-|TRBV4-1|TRBJ1-1
CASSQDQGGTEAFF
TGCGCCAGCAGCCAAGATCAGGGAGGCACTGAAGCTTTCTTT
>-|TRBD1|TRBV5-1|TRBJ1-6
CASSLAPPGQGSSNSPLHF
TGCGCCAGCAGCTTAGCCCCCCCGGGACAGGGCTCTAGTAATTCACCCCTCCACTTT
>-|TRBD2|TRBV18|TRBJ2-3
CASSPTSGETDTQYF
TGTGCCAGCTCACCGACTAGCGGGGAGACAGATACGCAGTATTTT
>-|-|TRBV6-5|TRBJ2-1
CASTRRGRAYNEQFF
TGTGCCAGCACAAGGCGGGGGCGCGCCTACAATGAGCAGTTCTTC
>-|-|TRBV10-2|TRBJ1-5
CASSASGMDNQPQHF
TGCGCCAGCAGTGCTTCAGGGATGGACAATCAGCCCCAGCATTTT
>-|TRBD1|TRBV5-1|TRBJ2-7
CASSLVTGTGGSEQYF
TGCGCCAGCAGCTTGGTTACCGGGACAGGGGGCAGTGAGCAGTACTTC
>-|-|TRBV4-3|TRBJ2-1
CASSQDRQFPYNEQFF
TGCGCCAGCAGCCAAGACAGGCAGTTCCCCTACAATGAGCAGTTCTTC
>-|TRBD1|TRBV4-2|TRBJ2-5
CASTPTQGAGETQYF
TGTGCCAGCACCCCTACTCAGGGGGCCGGGGAGACCCAGTACTTC
>-|TRBD1|TRBV18|TRBJ1-1
CASSPTGTPTEAFF
TGTGCCAGCTCCCCGACAGGGACACCCACTGAAGCTTTCTTT
>-|-|TRBV7-9|TRBJ1-2
CASSLAPNERAAYHYGYTF
TGTGCCAGCAGCTTAGCGCCCAACGAACGGGCGGCCTATCATTATGGCTACACCTTC
>-|-|TRBV5-1|TRBJ1-6
CASSLVGGSGNSPLHF
TGCGCCAGCAGCTTGGTGGGCGGCTCAGGGAATTCACCCCTCCACTTT
>-|-|TRBV6-1|TRBJ1-1
CASSEAGGAKTAFF
TGTGCCAGCAGTGAAGCAGGAGGGGCCAAAACCGCTTTCTTT
>-|-|TRBV7-2|TRBJ1-2
CASSSQVTYGYTF
TGTGCCAGCAGCTCACAGGTTACTTATGGCTACACCTTC
>-|-|TRBV6-1|TRBJ1-5
CASSPAPNSNQPQHF
TGTGCCAGCAGTCCTGCTCCTAATAGCAATCAGCCCCAGCATTTT
>-|TRBD2|TRBV7-2|TRBJ2-2
CASSLAGTSGNTGELFF
TGTGCCAGCAGCTTAGCCGGGACTAGCGGAAACACCGGGGAGCTGTTTTTT
>-|-|TRBV6-5|TRBJ1-4
CASSYGVMGEKLFF
TGTGCCAGCAGTTACGGGGTAATGGGGGAAAAACTGTTTTTT